A selection of T cell receptor beta chains follows, all from one sample in a study of blood T cell repertoires in COVID-19. Assay: immunoSEQ multiplex PCR; the TCRdb copy retains only in-frame clones and omits some. The repertoire has under 200,000 clones, around 82% of them found once; the top ten carry 15% to 20%. What was sequenced was peripheral blood. Receptor source: a woman aged 70-85 years who had recovered from COVID-19. Both conserved end residues are part of each CDR3. The D gene is left open where the match is weak. Clone size appears in some rows only: once, few, many, or a class for an expanded clone.

TRBJ1-3,-,TRBV5-8,-,CASTRVAGRNTIYF,TGTGCCAGCACCCGGGTGGCAGGGAGAAACACCATATATTTT
TRBJ2-2,-,TRBV9,-,CASSPYQGSTGELFF,TGTGCCAGCAGCCCTTACCAGGGGTCCACCGGGGAGCTGTTTTTT
TRBJ1-4,-,TRBV5-8,TRBD1,CASSPPGQGVEKLFF,TGTGCCAGCAGCCCCCCGGGACAGGGAGTGGAAAAACTGTTTTTT
TRBJ2-7,-,TRBV7-9,-,CASSSRAGVTYEQYF,TGTGCCAGCAGCTCGCGAGCAGGGGTTACATACGAGCAGTACTTC
TRBJ2-1,-,TRBV19,TRBD2,CASSIVAPSREAAYNEQFF,TGTGCCAGTAGTATAGTTGCCCCGTCGCGGGAGGCTGCCTACAATGAGCAGTTCTTC
TRBJ1-1,-,TRBV2,-,CAGTTEMNTEAFF,TGTGCCGGTACGACAGAGATGAACACTGAAGCTTTCTTT
TRBJ1-1,-,TRBV7-3,TRBD1,CASSLTRDSTEAFF,TGTGCCAGCAGCTTAACGAGGGACAGCACTGAAGCTTTCTTT
TRBJ2-2,-,TRBV2,-,CASRDQRTDRLFF,TGTGCCAGCAGGGACCAGCGGACAGATAGGCTGTTTTTT
TRBJ2-7,-,TRBV23-1,TRBD1,CASSPRQGASYEQYF,TGCGCCAGCAGTCCCCGACAGGGAGCCTCCTACGAGCAGTACTTC
TRBJ1-2,-,TRBV5-1,-,CASNDRPLDYGYTF,TGCGCCAGCAACGACAGGCCCCTCGACTATGGCTACACCTTC
TRBJ1-2,-,TRBV19,TRBD1,CASSTPDRVYGYTF,TGTGCCAGTAGTACCCCGGACAGGGTCTATGGCTACACCTTC
TRBJ1-1,-,TRBV3-1/TRBV3-2,-,CASSPRVRTEAFF,TGTGCCAGCAGCCCCAGGGTAAGAACTGAAGCTTTCTTT
TRBJ1-6,-,TRBV27,TRBD1,CASSLFPRGLGNSPLHF,TGTGCCAGCAGTTTATTCCCCAGGGGGCTGGGTAATTCACCCCTCCACTTT
TRBJ2-7,-,TRBV10-2,-,CASSKGLGEGYEQYF,TGCGCCAGCAGTAAGGGACTCGGGGAAGGCTACGAGCAGTACTTC
TRBJ2-3,-,TRBV7-3,TRBD1,CASSLKGGTGGQYF,TGTGCCAGCAGCTTAAAAGGGGGGACAGGTGGGCAGTATTTT
TRBJ1-1,once,TRBV25-1,-,CASSEPRGRGLNTEAFF,TGTGCCAGCAGTGAACCCCGGGGGCGGGGGCTGAACACTGAAGCTTTCTTT
TRBJ2-7,-,TRBV27,TRBD2,CASSPTPWLAGADEQYF,TGTGCCAGCAGTCCCACGCCTTGGCTAGCGGGAGCCGACGAGCAGTACTTC
TRBJ1-5,-,TRBV9,TRBD1,CASSQQGADNQPQHF,TGTGCCAGCAGCCAACAGGGGGCCGACAATCAGCCCCAGCATTTT
TRBJ1-1,-,TRBV7-2,-,CASSPQMVEAEAFF,TGTGCCAGCAGCCCCCAGATGGTAGAGGCTGAAGCTTTCTTT
TRBJ2-1,few,TRBV5-4,-,CASSSATNSYNEQFF,TGTGCCAGCAGCTCGGCGACAAACTCCTACAATGAGCAGTTCTTC
TRBJ2-3,-,TRBV7-3,-,CASSLNPTNTDTQYF,TGTGCCAGCAGCTTAAACCCTACCAACACAGATACGCAGTATTTT
TRBJ2-1,-,TRBV2,TRBD1,CASNAQGPSQFF,TGTGCCAGCAACGCACAGGGGCCGTCACAGTTCTTC
TRBJ2-1,-,TRBV27,TRBD2,CASSPSLGSGRASYNEQFF,TGTGCCAGCAGTCCATCCCTGGGTAGCGGGAGGGCGTCCTACAATGAGCAGTTCTTC
TRBJ2-5,-,TRBV9,TRBD2,CASSPHLAGSETQYF,TGTGCCAGCAGCCCCCATCTAGCGGGGTCGGAGACCCAGTACTTC
TRBJ2-5,-,TRBV5-1,-,CASSRDWQETQYF,TGCGCCAGCAGCCGGGACTGGCAAGAGACCCAGTACTTC
TRBJ2-2,-,TRBV11-2,TRBD2,CASSPPAGGWNTGELFF,TGTGCCAGCAGCCCCCCGGCGGGGGGGTGGAACACCGGGGAGCTGTTTTTT
TRBJ2-2,-,TRBV3-1/TRBV3-2,-,CASSQGGGVGTGELFF,TGTGCCAGCAGCCAAGGCGGAGGGGTTGGCACCGGGGAGCTGTTTTTT
TRBJ2-1,-,TRBV10-3,TRBD2,CAISGGTSGVYEQFF,TGTGCCATCAGTGGGGGGACTAGCGGGGTGTATGAGCAGTTCTTC
TRBJ2-7,-,TRBV6-5,TRBD1,CASSRQDRAGNEQYF,TGTGCCAGCAGTCGCCAGGACAGGGCGGGGAACGAGCAGTACTTC
TRBJ1-1,-,TRBV28,-,CASSLGKGHPNTEAFF,TGTGCCAGCAGCCTAGGGAAGGGGCACCCGAACACTGAAGCTTTCTTT
TRBJ1-2,-,TRBV5-6,TRBD1,CASSFRFPGQGYDYGYTF,TGTGCCAGCAGCTTTAGATTCCCGGGACAGGGGTATGACTATGGCTACACCTTC
TRBJ2-1,-,TRBV7-9,TRBD2,CASSLWASGRASYNEQFF,TGTGCCAGCAGCTTATGGGCTAGCGGGAGGGCCTCCTACAATGAGCAGTTCTTC
TRBJ1-5,few,TRBV30,TRBD1,CAWREGQGDQPQHF,TGTGCCTGGAGGGAGGGACAGGGAGATCAGCCCCAGCATTTT
TRBJ1-4,-,TRBV7-9,-,CASSLMRSGRSEEKLFF,TGTGCCAGCAGCTTAATGAGGTCAGGGAGGTCGGAGGAAAAACTGTTTTTT
TRBJ2-7,-,TRBV7-9,TRBD1,CASSARDRGFDEQYF,TGTGCCAGCAGCGCCCGGGACAGGGGGTTTGACGAGCAGTACTTC
TRBJ1-5,once,TRBV5-1,-,CASSLPSDRLNQPQHF,TGCGCCAGCAGCTTGCCCTCTGACAGACTCAATCAGCCCCAGCATTTT